This T cell receptor (beta chain) was sequenced in a study of beta chain features in type 1 diabetes. The CDR3 is made up of 18 amino acids. Germline values: CDR1 SGHTA, CDR2 FQGNSA. The trim removed 0 bases at V and 4 bases at J, leaving 8 bases unmatched. Sequencing targeted expressed TCRB transcripts, as all isolated RNA had been reverse transcribed. Libraries were prepared by immunoSEQ multiplex PCR; TCRdb keeps only in-frame clonotypes and omits some of them. Altogether hundreds of thousands of clones are present, about a sixth being singletons, with the ten largest covering approximately 0.093%.

Specimen: naive CD4+ T cells from blood. The TCR originated in a man aged 18-30 years in good health. This chain connects TRBV7-2 to TRBJ2-7; 14 positions agree with TRBD2. The chain's CDR3 is CASSLAFRLAGGPYEQYF. The CDR3 coding sequence is TGTGCCAGCAGCTTAGCGTTTAGACTAGCGGGGGGGCCGTACGAGCAGTACTTC.